This TCR beta chain is from a study of early T cells in non-severe SARS-CoV-2 infection. This clonotype was observed a handful of times. Unique molecular identifiers were added to individual cDNA molecules. In TCRdb, the 5' RACE reads were re-called with MiXCR into one record per CDR3 protein. The top ten hold about 2.6% of the sample, which has about 77,000 distinct CDR3 sequences, approximately 16% seen once. The CDR3 has 11 amino acids. Trimming removed 8 bases at V and 1 base at J, with 5 bases between. The chain employs TRBV12-3 or TRBV12-4 and TRBJ1-1; tentatively, D is TRBD1 (5 bases). This sequence was found in an adult who was a healthcare worker with PCR-confirmed SARS-CoV-2 infection or an uninfected control (not recorded which). The sample comprised whole blood. CDR3 coding DNA: TGTGCCAGCGGGGGGAACACTGAAGCTTTCTTT. It codes for CASGGNTEAFF.